The clone carrying this T cell receptor beta chain was detected only once. Assay used: immunoSEQ multiplex PCR; TCRdb lists only in-frame clones, some missing. The sample has roughly 1,600,000 clones; just under 99% are singletons. These data belong to a study of shared clonotypes between healthy human individuals. V was trimmed by 3 bases and J by 6 bases, leaving 21 bases between them. This CDR3 region has 16 residues. The V gene's germline CDR1 is SQVTM and CDR2 ANQGSEA. The chain has TRBV29-1 and TRBJ2-1, with D possibly being TRBD2 (5 bases). The sequenced sample consisted of naive CD4+ T cells sorted from blood. Documented subset: CD45RA+ positively selected. The origin of this receptor is a man aged 30-40 years in good health. The CDR3 bases are TGCAGCGTTGAGTCGTCCCCTAGCATCGAAACCAATGAGCAGTTCTTC. As protein: CSVESSPSIETNEQFF.